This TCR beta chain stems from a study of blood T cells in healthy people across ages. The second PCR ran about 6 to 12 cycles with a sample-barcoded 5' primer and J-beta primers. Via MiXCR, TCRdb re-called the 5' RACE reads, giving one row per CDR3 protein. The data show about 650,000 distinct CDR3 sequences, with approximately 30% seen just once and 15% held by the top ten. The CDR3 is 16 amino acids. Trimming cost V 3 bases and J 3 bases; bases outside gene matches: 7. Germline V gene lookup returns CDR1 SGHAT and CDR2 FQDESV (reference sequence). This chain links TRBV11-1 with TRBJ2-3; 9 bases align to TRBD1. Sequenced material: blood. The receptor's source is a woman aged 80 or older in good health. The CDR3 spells CASSFLGTGRTDTQYF. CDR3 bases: TGTGCCAGCAGCTTTCTTGGGACAGGGAGGACAGATACGCAGTATTTT.